This T cell receptor beta chain comes out of a study of shared clonotypes between healthy human individuals. Points from the study as a whole: An effect of sequencing depth on clonotype sharing among donors was expected.

The germline V gene has CDR1 SQVTM and CDR2 ANQGSEA. CDR3 length: 11 amino acids. Genomic DNA from each subset was divided evenly over several immunoSEQ plates. The sequencing of unsorted PBMC DNA took place on ten immunoSEQ deep assay plates. Repertoires were generated with immunoSEQ multiplex PCR, while TCRdb's copy carries only in-frame clones and drops some. The sample comprises 550,000 to 600,000 clones, around 80% of which are singletons, and approximately 12% rests with the top ten. Details on this clone: Its antigen is unidentified.

The study drew all its donors from Caucasian adults living in Nashville, Tennessee. V usage is TRBV29-1 and J usage is TRBJ2-5, with D tentatively TRBD1 (5 bases). Matching the DNA end better, TRBJ2-7 makes the J call doubtful. What was sequenced was PBMCs. The source of this sequence is a woman aged 40 to 50 in good health. Some clones in this sample may be carry-over from other donors' samples. The CDR3 DNA reads as TGCAGCTTTCGACAGCTCTACGAGCAGTACTTC. Translated, it gives CSFRQLYEQYF.